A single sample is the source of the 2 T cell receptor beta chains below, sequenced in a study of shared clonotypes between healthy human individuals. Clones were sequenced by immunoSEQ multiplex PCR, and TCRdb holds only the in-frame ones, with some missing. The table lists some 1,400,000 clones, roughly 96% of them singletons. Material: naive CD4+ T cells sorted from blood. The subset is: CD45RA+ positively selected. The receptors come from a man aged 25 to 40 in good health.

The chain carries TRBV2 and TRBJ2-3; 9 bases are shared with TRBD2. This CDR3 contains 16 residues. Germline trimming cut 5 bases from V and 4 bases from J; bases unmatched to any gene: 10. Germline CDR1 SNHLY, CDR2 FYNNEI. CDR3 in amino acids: CASSPPGTSFADTQYF. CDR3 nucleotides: TGTGCCAGCAGTCCGCCCGGGACTAGCTTTGCAGATACGCAGTATTTT.

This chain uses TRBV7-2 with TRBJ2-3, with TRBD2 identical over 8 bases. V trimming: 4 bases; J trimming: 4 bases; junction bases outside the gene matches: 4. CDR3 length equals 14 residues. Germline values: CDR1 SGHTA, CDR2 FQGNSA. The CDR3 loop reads CASSSGLGPDTQYF. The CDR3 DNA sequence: TGTGCCAGCAGCTCGGGACTAGGCCCAGATACGCAGTATTTT.